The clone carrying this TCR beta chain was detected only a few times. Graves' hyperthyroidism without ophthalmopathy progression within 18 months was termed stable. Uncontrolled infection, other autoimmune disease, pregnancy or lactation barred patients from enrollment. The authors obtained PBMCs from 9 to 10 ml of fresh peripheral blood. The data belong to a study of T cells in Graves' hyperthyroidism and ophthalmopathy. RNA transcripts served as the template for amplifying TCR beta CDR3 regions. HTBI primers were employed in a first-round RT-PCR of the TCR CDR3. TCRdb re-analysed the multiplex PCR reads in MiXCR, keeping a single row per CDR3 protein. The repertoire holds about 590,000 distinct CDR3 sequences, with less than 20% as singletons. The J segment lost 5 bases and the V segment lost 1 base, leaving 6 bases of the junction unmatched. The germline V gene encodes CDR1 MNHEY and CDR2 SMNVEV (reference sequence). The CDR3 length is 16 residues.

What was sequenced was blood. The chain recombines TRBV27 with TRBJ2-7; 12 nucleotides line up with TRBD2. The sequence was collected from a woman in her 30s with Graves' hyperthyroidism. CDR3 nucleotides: TGTGCCAGCAGTTTATGGCCGCCTAGCGGGGGGGACGAGCAGTACTTC. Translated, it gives CASSLWPPSGGDEQYF.